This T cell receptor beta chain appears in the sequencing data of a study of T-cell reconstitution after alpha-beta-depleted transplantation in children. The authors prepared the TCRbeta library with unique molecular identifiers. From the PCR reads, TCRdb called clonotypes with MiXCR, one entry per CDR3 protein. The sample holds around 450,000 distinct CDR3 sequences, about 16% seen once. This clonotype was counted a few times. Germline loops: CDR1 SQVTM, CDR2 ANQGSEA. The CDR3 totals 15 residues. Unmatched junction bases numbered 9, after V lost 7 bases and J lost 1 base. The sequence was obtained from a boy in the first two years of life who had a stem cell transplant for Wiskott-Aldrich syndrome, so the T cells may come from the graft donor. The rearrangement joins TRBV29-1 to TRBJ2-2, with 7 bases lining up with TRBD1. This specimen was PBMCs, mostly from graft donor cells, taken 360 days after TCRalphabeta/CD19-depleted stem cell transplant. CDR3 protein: CSAIRTGLNTGELFF. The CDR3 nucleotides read TGCAGCGCCATTCGGACAGGCTTGAACACCGGGGAGCTGTTTTTT.